Below are 27 T cell receptor beta chains sequenced from a single sample in a study of glioma-infiltrating T cells. Using RNA template, CDR3s of TCR alpha and beta were amplified with iRepertoire arm-PCR. TCRdb processed the multiplex PCR reads anew with MiXCR; each CDR3 protein has one entry. The sample has under 200,000 distinct CDR3 sequences; 43% are singletons. The sequencing input was glioma tissue, nonneoplastic brain tissue, or PBMCs (not recorded which). These receptors were collected from a human donor with low-grade glioma or glioblastoma, undergoing nonglioma brain surgery, or in good health (not recorded which).

This clonotype came up a few times. The CDR3 region has the DNA TGTGCCAGCAGTTTAGGCCGGGGACAGCATTTT. This codes for CASSLGRGQHF. The V gene is TRBV12-3 or TRBV12-4, the J gene TRBJ1-5, with D unresolved. There are 11 residues in the CDR3. Deletions cut 1 base from V and 13 bases from J, with 8 bases between.

This clonotype has more than one count but fewer than ten. The chain links TRBV12-3 or TRBV12-4 to TRBJ1-2, with D tentatively TRBD1 (6 bases). The CDR3 contains 12 residues. Trimming took off 5 bases at V and 8 bases at J, with 12 bases between the two ends. CDR3 protein: CASSADSFGYTF. DNA of the CDR3: TGTGCCAGCAGTGCGGACAGTTTCGGCTACACCTTC.

In regard to this clonotype: This clone may be a read error of a much larger clone one base away. The chain employs TRBV28 and TRBJ2-1, with 14 bases matching TRBD2. The CDR3 extends over 17 amino acids. Trimming at V came to 8 bases and at J to 6 bases, leaving 12 bases not matched to a gene. From germline, CDR1 is MDHEN and CDR2 SYDVKM. CDR3 nucleotides: TGTGCCAGCGGTCGCCCTGGACTAGCGGGAGGAGGCAATGAGCAGTTCTTC. Translating it yields CASGRPGLAGGGNEQFF.

J is TRBJ2-5 and V is TRBV4-1; D may match TRBD1 or TRBD2 (5 bases each). The germline gives CDR1 MGHRA, CDR2 YSYEKL. The CDR3 totals 16 residues. V lost 0 bases to trimming and J lost 1 base, with 12 bases between them. The CDR3 nucleotides are TGCGCCAGCAGCCAAGACGGGCTTGGGACCCAAGAGACCCAGTACTTC. This gives the protein CASSQDGLGTQETQYF.

A word on this clonotype: A much more abundant neighbour one base away suggests this may be a read error. The rearrangement uses TRBV25-1 and TRBJ2-5, with 10 bases lining up with TRBD2. J was trimmed by 5 bases and V by 5 bases; bases with no gene match: 8. The germline V gene encodes CDR1 MGHDK and CDR2 SYGVNS. This CDR3 has 15 residues. The CDR3: CASSKRGLAAETQYF. CDR3 DNA sequence: TGTGCCAGCAGTAAACGAGGACTAGCGGCGGAGACCCAGTACTTC.

This clonotype was recorded many times. The chain is built from TRBV27 and TRBJ2-5; 8 positions match TRBD2. This CDR3 spans 15 amino acids. Trimming removed 4 bases from V and 4 bases from J; junction bases left unmatched: 8. CDR1 and CDR2 (germline): MNHEY, SMNVEV (reference sequence). The CDR3 loop reads CASSSHRGLAETQYF. CDR3 in DNA: TGTGCCAGCAGTTCCCATCGCGGACTAGCAGAGACCCAGTACTTC.

Ten or more counts support this clonotype. This chain joins TRBV2 and TRBJ1-1, with no clear D. Germline assignment: CDR1 SNHLY and CDR2 FYNNEI. The CDR3 runs to 10 residues. V lost 6 bases, J lost 4 bases, and 3 bases lay in between. In DNA form, the CDR3 reads TGTGCCAGCAGGGGCACTGAAGCTTTCTTT. As protein: CASRGTEAFF.

This clonotype was detected many times. The V and J genes are TRBV28 and TRBJ2-3; 10 nucleotides agree with TRBD2. The CDR3 totals 14 residues. The J segment lost 1 base and the V segment lost 8 bases, leaving 3 bases of the junction unmatched. Germline V gene lookup returns CDR1 MDHEN and CDR2 SYDVKM. CDR3 DNA sequence: TGTGCCAGCTCTCTAGCGGGGGGCACAGATACGCAGTATTTT. Its protein is CASSLAGGTDTQYF. The variable domain in full, completed from reference TRBV28 and TRBJ2-3, reads DVKVTQSSRYLVKRTGEKVFLECVQDMDHENMFWYRQDPGLGLRLIYFSYDVKMKEKGDIPEGYSVSREKKERFSLILESASTNQTSMYLCASSLAGGTDTQYFGPGTRLTVL.

As for this clonotype: Being one base from a much bigger clone, this may be a read error. The rearrangement uses TRBV27 and TRBJ2-7; D remains unclear. This CDR3 contains 14 residues. Trimming took 3 bases from V and 0 from J, leaving 9 bases between them. Germline V gene sequence: CDR1 MNHEY, CDR2 SMNVEV (reference sequence). In DNA, the CDR3 is TGTGCCAGCAGTTTGGTGGACCCCTCCTACGAGCAGTACTTC. Translation gives CASSLVDPSYEQYF.

As for this clonotype: Possible read error: a much larger clone is one base away. This chain links TRBV20-1 with TRBJ2-5, with 8 nucleotides matching TRBD2. Germline V gives CDR1 DFQATT, CDR2 SNEGSKA (reference sequence). The CDR3 sequence is 15 residues long. CDR3 sequence: CSAPNVAGRSENQYF. CDR3 in DNA: TGCAGTGCCCCTAACGTAGCGGGGAGGTCAGAGAACCAGTACTTC.

This clonotype was detected many times. This rearrangement joins TRBV20-1 to TRBJ1-5; D gene ambiguous. The CDR3 spans 16 residues. Germline CDR1 and CDR2: DFQATT and SNEGSKA (reference sequence). V was pared by 5 bases and J by 0 bases, with 17 bases between. CDR3 sequence reads: CSAGAALTYSNQPQHF. CDR3 DNA: TGCAGTGCTGGAGCAGCACTGACATATAGCAATCAGCCCCAGCATTTT.

For this clonotype: A much bigger clone sits one base away, suggesting this may be a read error. The rearrangement joins TRBV7-2 to TRBJ2-3; TRBD2 matches at 8 bases. The CDR3 runs to 16 residues. V trimming: 5 bases; J trimming: 8 bases; junction bases outside the gene matches: 15. Germline V gene data show CDR1 as SGHTA and CDR2 as FQGNSA. The CDR3 nucleotides are TGTGCCAGCAGCATCCTCTCCGGGACTAGAGGGGGTACGCAGTATTTT. Translating it yields CASSILSGTRGGTQYF.

This chain joins TRBV28 and TRBJ2-1; no reliable D call. Germline V gene lookup returns CDR1 MDHEN and CDR2 SYDVKM. V was clipped by 5 bases and J by 7 bases, with 15 bases between them. This CDR3 is 14 amino acids long. The CDR3 reads CASSIPAAGNEQFF. Here the CDR3 DNA reads TGTGCCAGCAGTATCCCCGCGGCCGGGAATGAGCAGTTCTTC.

This clonotype was counted only a few times. This rearrangement joins TRBV5-1 to TRBJ2-1; TRBD2 matches 12 bases. Trimming cost V 5 bases and J 0 bases; bases outside gene matches: 0. CDR3 length: 15 residues. Per germline, CDR1 SGHRS and CDR2 YFSETQ. For the CDR3, the DNA is TGCGCCAGCAGGACTAGCGGGAGCTCCTACAATGAGCAGTTCTTC. Its protein is CASRTSGSSYNEQFF.

This clonotype was seen ten or more times. The CDR3 coding sequence is TGTGCCAGCAAAGAGGTAGCGGGAAGGTACAATGAGCAGTTCTTC. Its protein product is CASKEVAGRYNEQFF. V gene TRBV2 combines with J gene TRBJ2-1; TRBD2 matches at 8 bases. V trimming: 7 bases; J trimming: 4 bases; junction bases outside the gene matches: 9. The CDR3 is made up of 15 amino acids. Germline CDR1 and CDR2: SNHLY and FYNNEI.

The chain employs TRBV12-3 or TRBV12-4 and TRBJ1-5, with D maybe TRBD1 (6 bases). This CDR3 is 15 amino acids long. V was pared by 4 bases and J by 13 bases, with 23 bases between. The CDR3 loop reads CASSYHRDNNQLQHF. The CDR3 coding sequence is TGTGCCAGCAGTTACCACAGGGATAACAATCAGCTTCAGCATTTT.

This clonotype was recorded at least ten times. The chain carries TRBV28 and TRBJ2-2; a weak D match, TRBD2 (5 bases). This CDR3 contains 13 residues. Germline CDR1 reads MDHEN; CDR2 reads SYDVKM. V shed 6 bases and J shed 6 bases, with 11 bases lying between them. The chain's CDR3 is CASSLGLPGELFF. The CDR3 DNA sequence: TGTGCCAGCAGCCTCGGACTTCCCGGGGAGCTGTTTTTT.

J is TRBJ2-6 and V is TRBV28; D is unresolved. This CDR3 spans 15 amino acids. V was shortened by 2 bases and J by 1 base, with 6 bases between the two germline ends. CDR1 MDHEN and CDR2 SYDVKM come from the germline V gene. The CDR3 sequence: CASSLLTSGANVLTF. The CDR3 bases are TGTGCCAGCAGTTTACTTACATCTGGGGCCAACGTCCTGACTTTC.

The sample holds many counts of this clonotype. The CDR3 here is CASSSGLAVPAGELFF. CDR3 coding DNA: TGTGCCAGCAGTTCGGGACTAGCGGTCCCCGCAGGGGAGCTGTTTTTT. The chain uses TRBV6-1 and TRBJ2-2; 11 bases line up with TRBD2. The germline V gene has CDR1 MNHNS and CDR2 SASEGT. The CDR3 runs to 16 residues. Unmatched junction bases numbered 10, after V lost 5 bases and J lost 8 bases.

The chain joins TRBV5-1 to TRBJ2-7; D tentatively fits TRBD1 or TRBD2 (5 bases each). The CDR3 runs to 13 residues. The V end was cut by 7 bases, the J end by 3 bases, with 14 bases between. The V gene's germline CDR1 is SGHRS and CDR2 YFSETQ. The CDR3 nucleotides are TGCGCCAGCCTCGGGACCGGGGACTACGAGCAGTACTTC. As protein: CASLGTGDYEQYF.

This clonotype showed up just a few times. This chain uses TRBV12-3 or TRBV12-4 with TRBJ2-1; 11 bases line up with TRBD2. This CDR3 contains 16 residues. The V and J ends lost 3 bases and 5 bases, in that order; junction bases with no gene match: 6. The CDR3 region is CASSFRSSGRNNEQFF. CDR3 coding DNA: TGTGCCAGCAGTTTTCGGTCTAGCGGGAGGAACAATGAGCAGTTCTTC.

The chain recombines TRBV5-1 with TRBJ2-3, with 7 nucleotides matching TRBD2. The CDR3 has 15 residues. The germline V gene has CDR1 SGHRS and CDR2 YFSETQ. Trimming at V came to 5 bases and at J to 2 bases, leaving 8 bases not matched to a gene. CDR3: CASRLALAATDTQYF. The CDR3 DNA reads TGCGCCAGCAGATTAGCCCTAGCGGCCACAGATACGCAGTATTTT. The full variable domain, completed using reference TRBV5-1 and TRBJ2-3, is KAGVTQTPRYLIKTRGQQVTLSCSPISGHRSVSWYQQTPGQGLQFLFEYFSETQRNKGNFPGRFSGRQFSNSRSEMNVSTLELGDSALYLCASRLALAATDTQYFGPGTRLTVL.

Concerning this clonotype itself: One end of the junction is discordant with germline, which a read error may explain. This chain connects TRBV3-1 to TRBJ1-1; no clear D gene. The CDR3 covers 15 residues. Germline V lookup: CDR1 LGHDT, CDR2 YNNKEL (reference sequence). The CDR3 sequence: CASSQDPGEGTETFF. The CDR3 DNA is TGTGCCAGCAGCCAAGATCCCGGAGAGGGCACTGAAACTTTCTTT. The entire variable domain, with the rest obtained from reference TRBV3-1 and TRBJ1-1, is as follows: DTAVSQTPKYLVTQMGNDKSIKCEQNLGHDTMYWYKQDSKKFLKIMFSYNNKELIINETVPNRFSPKSPDKAHLNLHINSLELGDSAVYFCASSQDPGEGTETFFGQGTRLTVV.

In its sample, this clonotype was seen many times. This chain links TRBV6-1 with TRBJ2-2; possible D gene TRBD1, 5 bases. The germline CDR1 and CDR2 sequences are MNHNS and SASEGT. V shed 8 bases and J shed 4 bases, with 5 bases lying between them. This CDR3 has 11 amino acids. CDR3 DNA sequence: TGTGCCAGCGGGGCCACCGGGGAGCTGTTTTTT. Its protein is CASGATGELFF.

J is TRBJ1-2 and V is TRBV27; 9 bases align to TRBD1. The CDR3 is 14 amino acids. V lost 4 bases to trimming and J lost 4 bases; unmatched junction nucleotides: 4. CDR1 and CDR2 from the germline V gene are MNHEY and SMNVEV (reference sequence). The CDR3 nucleotides read TGTGCCAGCAGTTCCACGACAGGGGGCTATGGCTACACCTTC. This gives the protein CASSSTTGGYGYTF.

Notes on this clonotype: The CDR3 does not end in the conserved phenylalanine or tryptophan, so this is likely a read error. J is TRBJ2-5 and V is TRBV24-1; D is ambiguous. The CDR3 is 16 residues long. CDR1 and CDR2 (germline): KGHDR, SFDVKD. V was cut by 2 bases and J by 2 bases, with 14 bases left in between. The CDR3 sequence is CATSDSAGPLQETQYL. The CDR3 DNA follows: TGTGCCACCAGTGATTCGGCAGGACCGTTACAAGAGACCCAGTACTTA.

Concerning this clonotype: Given a much more abundant clone one base away, this may be a read error. This chain uses TRBV2 with TRBJ2-1; 9 nucleotides agree with TRBD2. The CDR3 runs to 13 residues. CDR1 and CDR2 from the germline V gene are SNHLY and FYNNEI. CDR3 region: CASSGSSYNEQLF. CDR3 DNA: TGTGCCAGTAGCGGGAGCTCCTACAATGAGCAGCTCTTC.